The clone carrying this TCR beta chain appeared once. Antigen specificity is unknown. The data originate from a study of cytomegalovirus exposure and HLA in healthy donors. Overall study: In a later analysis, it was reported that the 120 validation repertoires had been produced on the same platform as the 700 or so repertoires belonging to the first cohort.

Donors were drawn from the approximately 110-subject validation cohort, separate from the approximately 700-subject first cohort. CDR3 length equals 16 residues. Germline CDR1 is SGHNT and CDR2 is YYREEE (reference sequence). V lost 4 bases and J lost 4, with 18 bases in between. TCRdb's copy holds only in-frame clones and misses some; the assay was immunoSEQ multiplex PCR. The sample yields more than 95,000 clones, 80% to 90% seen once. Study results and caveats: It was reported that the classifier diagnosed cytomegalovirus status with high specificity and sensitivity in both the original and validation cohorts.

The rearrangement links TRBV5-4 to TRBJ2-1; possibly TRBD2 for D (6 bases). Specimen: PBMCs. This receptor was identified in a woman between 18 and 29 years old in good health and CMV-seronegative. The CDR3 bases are TGTGCCAGCAGCGTGGACCTAGCGAGCCAATACAATGAGCAGTTCTTC. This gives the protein CASSVDLASQYNEQFF. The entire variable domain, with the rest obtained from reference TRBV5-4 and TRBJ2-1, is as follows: ETGVTQSPTHLIKTRGQQVTLRCSSQSGHNTVSWYQQALGQGPQFIFQYYREEENGRGNFPPRFSGLQFPNYSSELNVNALELDDSALYLCASSVDLASQYNEQFFGPGTRLTVL.